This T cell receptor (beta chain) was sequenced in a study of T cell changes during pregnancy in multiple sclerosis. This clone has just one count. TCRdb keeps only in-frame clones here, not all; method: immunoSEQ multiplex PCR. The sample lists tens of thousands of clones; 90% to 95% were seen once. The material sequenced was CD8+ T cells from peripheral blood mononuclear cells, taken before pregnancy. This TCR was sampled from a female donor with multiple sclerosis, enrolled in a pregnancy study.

Here the CDR3 DNA reads TGTGCCAGCAGCTTTTCGGCGAACACCGGGGAGCTGTTTTTT. Residues: CASSFSANTGELFF. This rearrangement joins TRBV13 to TRBJ2-2, with no clear D. The CDR3 has 14 amino acids. The ends were cut back, 3 bases at V and 0 bases at J, with 5 bases in the middle. CDR1 is PRHDT, CDR2 FYEKMQ, per germline (reference sequence).